The 7 T cell receptor beta chains given below trace back to one sample, sequenced in a study of blood T cell repertoires in COVID-19 (dated by TCRdb to the early 2020s). Library generation was performed with the immunoSEQ multiplex PCR assay. TCRdb took this table from immuneACCESS and kept in-frame rearrangements with V and J called. Such tables lack part of the clones; where checked against another copy, unresolved V genes explain under half of the gap, and the rest is unexplained. This sample gives roughly 290,000 clones in total; roughly 84% of them show up just once. About 0.9% of the sample is held by the ten biggest clonotypes. The sample consisted of peripheral blood. The receptors were sampled from a human donor with COVID-19, enrolled during active disease. The donor label of this sample is uncertain.

The chain recombines TRBV27 with TRBJ2-5; D call uncertain. In germline, CDR1 is MNHEY, CDR2 SMNVEV (reference sequence). This CDR3 is built from 12 residues. The V end was cut by 0 bases, the J end by 5 bases, with 4 bases between. The CDR3 protein is CASSLSGETQYF. In DNA, the CDR3 is TGTGCCAGCAGTTTATCCGGGGAGACCCAGTACTTC.

The CDR3 loop is CASSLGAGVGTEAFF. For the CDR3, the DNA is TGTGCCAGCAGCTTAGGCGCAGGGGTTGGAACTGAAGCTTTCTTT. The chain couples TRBV7-2 to TRBJ1-1, with D possibly TRBD1 on 6 matching bases. V was shortened by 1 base and J by 5 bases, with 14 bases between the two germline ends. Germline V gene sequence: CDR1 SGHTA, CDR2 FQGNSA. This CDR3 comprises 15 residues. Complete variable domain (other parts from reference TRBV7-2 and TRBJ1-1): GAGVSQSPSNKVTEKGKDVELRCDPISGHTALYWYRQSLGQGLEFLIYFQGNSAPDKSGLPSDRFSAERTGGSVSTLTIQRTQQEDSAVYLCASSLGAGVGTEAFFGQGTRLTVV.

The chain is built from TRBV6-1 and TRBJ1-6, with 9 bases lining up with TRBD1. With V trimmed by 3 bases and J by 6 bases, 3 bases remained unmatched. Germline CDR1 is MNHNS and CDR2 is SASEGT. The CDR3 contains 15 residues. As DNA, the CDR3 is TGTGCCAGCAGTGAGTCGACAGGGGGTAATTCACCCCTCCACTTT. It yields the protein CASSESTGGNSPLHF.

The rearrangement links TRBV7-6 to TRBJ1-4; 8 bases match TRBD1. J gave up 7 bases and V 1 base, and 5 bases lay outside the gene matches. The CDR3 has 15 residues. Germline V gene sequence: CDR1 SGHVS, CDR2 FNYEAQ. CDR3 region: CASSLGQGAREKLFF. In DNA form, the CDR3 reads TGTGCCAGCAGCTTAGGGCAGGGGGCGCGTGAAAAACTGTTTTTT.

The chain couples TRBV19 to TRBJ1-5; D is uncertain. V dropped 7 bases and J dropped 3 bases, with 16 bases sitting between them. The germline CDR1 and CDR2 sequences are LNHDA and SQIVND (reference sequence). There are 15 residues in the CDR3. CDR3 residues: CASKNSLRVNQPQHF. For the CDR3, the DNA is TGTGCCAGTAAGAACTCCCTGAGGGTCAATCAGCCCCAGCATTTT.

The CDR3: CASQQGPNEKLFF. The CDR3 nucleotides read TGTGCCAGTCAACAGGGACCGAATGAAAAACTGTTTTTT. The chain uses TRBV2 and TRBJ1-4; TRBD1 is a possible D gene (6 bases). CDR1 and CDR2 from the germline V gene are SNHLY and FYNNEI. Trimming shortened V by 9 bases and J by 5 bases, and 13 bases separated the two germline ends. This CDR3 spans 13 amino acids.

In this sample, this clone turned up once. The chain combines TRBV19 with TRBJ2-1; TRBD1 agrees at 8 bases. CDR1 is LNHDA and CDR2 is SQIVND in the germline V gene (reference sequence). This CDR3 is built from 15 residues. V lost 2 bases, J lost 9 bases, and 9 bases stayed unmatched. The CDR3 region is CASSIMGQVFGEQFF. CDR3 bases: TGTGCCAGTAGTATAATGGGACAGGTATTCGGTGAGCAGTTCTTC.